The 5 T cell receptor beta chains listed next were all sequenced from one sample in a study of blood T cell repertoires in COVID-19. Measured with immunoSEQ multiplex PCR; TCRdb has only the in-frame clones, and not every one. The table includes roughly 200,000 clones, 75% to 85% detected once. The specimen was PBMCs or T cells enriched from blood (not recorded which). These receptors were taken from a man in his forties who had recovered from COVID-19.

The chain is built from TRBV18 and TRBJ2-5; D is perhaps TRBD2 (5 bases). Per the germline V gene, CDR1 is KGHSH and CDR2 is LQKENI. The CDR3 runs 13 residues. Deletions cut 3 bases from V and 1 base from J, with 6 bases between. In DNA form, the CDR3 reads TGTGCCAGCTCACCCGAGGGCCAAGAGACCCAGTACTTC. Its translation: CASSPEGQETQYF.

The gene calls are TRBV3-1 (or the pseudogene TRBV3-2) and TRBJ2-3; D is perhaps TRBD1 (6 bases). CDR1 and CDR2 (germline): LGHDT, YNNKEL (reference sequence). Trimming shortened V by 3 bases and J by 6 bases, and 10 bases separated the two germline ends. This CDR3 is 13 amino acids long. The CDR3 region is CASSQNREDTQYF. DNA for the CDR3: TGTGCCAGCAGCCAGAACAGGGAGGATACGCAGTATTTT.

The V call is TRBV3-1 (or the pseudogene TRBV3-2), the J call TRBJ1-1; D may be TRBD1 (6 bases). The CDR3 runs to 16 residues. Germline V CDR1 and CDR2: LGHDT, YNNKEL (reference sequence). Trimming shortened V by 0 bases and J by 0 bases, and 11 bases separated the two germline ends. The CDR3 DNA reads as TGTGCCAGCAGCCAAGAAAGGACAGTTCTGAACACTGAAGCTTTCTTT. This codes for CASSQERTVLNTEAFF.

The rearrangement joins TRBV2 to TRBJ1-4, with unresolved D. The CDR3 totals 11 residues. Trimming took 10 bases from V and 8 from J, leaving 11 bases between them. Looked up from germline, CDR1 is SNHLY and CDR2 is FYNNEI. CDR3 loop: CATKRAEKLFF. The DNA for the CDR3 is TGTGCCACCAAGCGAGCGGAAAAACTGTTTTTT.

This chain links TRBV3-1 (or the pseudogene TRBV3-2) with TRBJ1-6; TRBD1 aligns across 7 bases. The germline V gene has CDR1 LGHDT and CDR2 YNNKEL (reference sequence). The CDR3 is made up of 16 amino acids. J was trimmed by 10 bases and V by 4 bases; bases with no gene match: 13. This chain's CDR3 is CASSRGTDRRASPLHF. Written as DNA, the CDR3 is TGTGCCAGCAGCCGCGGAACGGACAGGCGGGCATCACCCCTCCACTTT.